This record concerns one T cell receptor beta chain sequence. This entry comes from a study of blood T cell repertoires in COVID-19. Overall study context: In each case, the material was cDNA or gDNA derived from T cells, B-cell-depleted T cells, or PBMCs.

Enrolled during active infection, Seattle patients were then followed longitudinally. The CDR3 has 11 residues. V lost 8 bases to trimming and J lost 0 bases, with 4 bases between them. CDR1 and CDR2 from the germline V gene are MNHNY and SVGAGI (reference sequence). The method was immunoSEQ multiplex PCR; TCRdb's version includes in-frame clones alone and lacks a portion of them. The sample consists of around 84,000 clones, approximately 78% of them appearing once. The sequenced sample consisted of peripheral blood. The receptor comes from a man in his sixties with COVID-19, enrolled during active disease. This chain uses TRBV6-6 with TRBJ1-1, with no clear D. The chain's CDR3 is CASWLNTEAFF. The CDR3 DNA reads TGTGCCAGCTGGCTGAACACTGAAGCTTTCTTT.